This note documents a single T cell receptor (beta chain) sequence. At one end, the junction sequence differs from germline, possibly due to a read error. Using immunoSEQ multiplex PCR, the repertoire was profiled, and TCRdb retains in-frame clones only, with some absent. The table includes around 2.3 million clones, almost 96% detected once. CDR3 length equals 14 residues. Germline CDR1 reads MNHNS; CDR2 reads SASEGT. This sample is drawn from a study of shared clonotypes between healthy human individuals. V and J are TRBV6-1 and TRBJ1-5; D remains unclear. This clonotype was sampled from a man aged 18 to 35 in good health. The specimen was naive CD4+ T cells sorted from blood. Subset meaning: CD45RA+ positively selected. CDR3 sequence: CASSEKSPGQAQHF. CDR3 nucleotides: TGTGCCAGCAGTGAAAAGTCCCCGGGTCAGGCCCAGCATTTT.